This record concerns one T cell receptor beta chain sequence. This entry belongs to a study of blood T cell repertoires in COVID-19. About the study: Sites across the United States, Italy and Spain contributed samples from acute and convalescent COVID-19.

Trimming took 3 bases from V and 8 from J, leaving 10 bases between them. This CDR3 is 11 amino acids long. CDR1 and CDR2 from the germline V gene are GTSNPN and SVGIG (reference sequence). The protocol was immunoSEQ multiplex PCR, while the TCRdb copy is restricted to in-frame clones and leaves out a portion. The sample shows 200,000 or so clones, more than 70% of them seen only once. This TCR derives from a woman aged 55-70 years with acute or convalescent COVID-19. The rearrangement links TRBV30 to TRBJ1-1; possible D gene TRBD1, 6 bases. Sequenced material: peripheral blood. In DNA, the CDR3 is TGTGCCTGGAGGGGGACATCCGAAGCTTTCTTT. Protein: CAWRGTSEAFF.